These T cell receptor beta chains were read from a single sample in a study of beta chain features in type 1 diabetes. Assay used: immunoSEQ multiplex PCR; TCRdb lists only in-frame clones, some missing. The sample carries about 350,000 clones, around 20% recorded once. The material sequenced was naive CD4+ T cells from blood. These receptors came from a woman under 30 in good health. CDR3s include the opening cysteine and the closing phenylalanine or tryptophan. D genes are given only for firm matches. A row's size may be missing; if present it is once, few, many or a size class.

d_call clone_size j_call v_call cdr3_nt cdr3_aa
TRBD1 - TRBJ2-7 TRBV9 TGTGCCAGCAGCAAGACAGGGGGGTACTACGAGCAGTACTTC CASSKTGGYYEQYF
- - TRBJ1-5 TRBV2 TGTGCCAGCAGTGATCGGGTCGGCAATCAGCCCCAGCATTTT CASSDRVGNQPQHF
- - TRBJ2-7 TRBV5-1 TGCGCCAGCAGCTTCGTCGGGGAGGCAGGGGAGCAGTACTTC CASSFVGEAGEQYF
TRBD1 - TRBJ1-5 TRBV7-8 TGTGCCAGCAGCCGGACAGGGTATGGTCAGCCCCAGCATTTT CASSRTGYGQPQHF
TRBD2 few TRBJ2-5 TRBV2 TGTGCCAGCAGTCGCACTAGCGGGGGGGAGACCCAGTACTTC CASSRTSGGETQYF
TRBD2 - TRBJ2-5 TRBV30 TGTGCCTGGAATCAGCGGGGGGAAGAGACCCAGTACTTC CAWNQRGEETQYF
- - TRBJ1-4 TRBV15 TGTGCCACCAGCAGAGTCCCGAAGAGCAATGAAAAACTGTTTTTT CATSRVPKSNEKLFF
TRBD2 - TRBJ2-1 TRBV2 TGTGCCAGCAGTGAAGGCTCTCTAGCGGGGGGCCTGGTCTTC CASSEGSLAGGLVF
- few TRBJ2-2 TRBV7-9 TGTGCCAGCAGCCAAGGGAGGTGGAACACCGGGGAGCTGTTTTTT CASSQGRWNTGELFF
- few TRBJ2-7 TRBV20-1 TGCAGTGCTCCTAATCCCTACGAGCAGTACTTC CSAPNPYEQYF
TRBD1 few TRBJ1-2 TRBV7-2 TGTGCCAGCAGACGGGACAGGGGGGACTATGGCTACACCTTC CASRRDRGDYGYTF
- - TRBJ1-1 TRBV4-1 TGCGCCAGCAGCCAAGCAGGAGCGAACAGGGCAACTGAAGCTTTCTTT CASSQAGANRATEAFF
- few TRBJ1-1 TRBV7-9 TGTGCCAGCAGCTTAGCGCCACAGGGTAACACTGAAGCTTTCTTT CASSLAPQGNTEAFF
TRBD1 - TRBJ1-1 TRBV9 TGTGCCAGCAGCGTAGAACAGGGGAGTGGCACTGAAGCTTTCTTT CASSVEQGSGTEAFF
- - TRBJ1-1 TRBV14 TGTGCCAGCAGCTTCAGGGGTGCTGAAGCTTTCTTT CASSFRGAEAFF
- few TRBJ1-2 TRBV7-9 TGTTCTGCGGCTGCTGGCTATGGCTACACCTTC CSAAAGYGYTF
- - TRBJ2-2 TRBV15 TGTGCCACCAGCAGAGATAGCCCAGTTCTAAGCGGGGAGCTGTTTTTT CATSRDSPVLSGELFF
TRBD1 - TRBJ1-3 TRBV29-1 TGCAGCGTTGAAGATGGGACAGATACTGGAGGAAACACCATATATTTT CSVEDGTDTGGNTIYF
TRBD2 - TRBJ2-1 TRBV9 TGTGCCAGCAGCGTCGGGAGGCAATCCTACAATGAGCAGTTCTTC CASSVGRQSYNEQFF
- - TRBJ1-1 TRBV10-3 TGTGCCATCAGGTCAGGGGCCACTGAAGCTTTCTTT CAIRSGATEAFF
- few TRBJ1-2 TRBV10-3 TGTGCCATCAGTCCAGGGGAGTGGGATGGCTACACCTTC CAISPGEWDGYTF
TRBD2 - TRBJ2-5 TRBV10-3 TGTGCCATCAGTCTAGCGGGACAAGAGACCCAGTACTTC CAISLAGQETQYF
TRBD1 - TRBJ2-5 TRBV27 TGTGCCAGCAGTTTCCACGACAGGGCTGGGGAGACCCAGTACTTC CASSFHDRAGETQYF
TRBD2 few TRBJ2-1 TRBV9 TGTGCCAGCAGCGTAGCGGGACTAGCAGGTTACAATGAGCAGTTCTTC CASSVAGLAGYNEQFF
- - TRBJ2-3 TRBV4-3 TGCGCCAGCAGCCTAAGGGTGGGGCCCACAGATACGCAGTATTTT CASSLRVGPTDTQYF
TRBD2 few TRBJ2-3 TRBV5-4 TGTGCCAGCAGCCTTAGCGGGAGGAGCACAGATACGCAGTATTTT CASSLSGRSTDTQYF
- - TRBJ2-7 TRBV4-1 TGCGCCAGCAGCCAAGCCCGGGACTACGAGCAGTACTTC CASSQARDYEQYF